The rows below give T cell receptor beta chains drawn from one sample of a study of blood T cell repertoires in COVID-19. Sequencing used immunoSEQ multiplex PCR; TCRdb keeps in-frame clones, though not all of them. The sample carries 150,000 to 200,000 clones, around 90% recorded once. What was sequenced was peripheral blood. Receptor source: a woman aged 50 to 65 with acute or convalescent COVID-19. CDR3s include the opening cysteine and the closing phenylalanine or tryptophan. A D gene is named only where the DNA matches it firmly. Clone size is shown for a subset of rows, as once, few, many or a class of expanded clone.

>TRBV19|NA|TRBJ1-2|NA
TGTGCCAGTAATCCTACAGTCCCTCAGGGAGGCTACACCTTC
CASNPTVPQGGYTF
>TRBV3-1/TRBV3-2|NA|TRBJ2-3|NA
TGTGCCAGCAGCCAAAGGAGCGAGGGCCGAGATACGCAGTATTTT
CASSQRSEGRDTQYF
>TRBV6-6|NA|TRBJ2-7|NA
TGTGCCAGCAGTTACTCTGAGACAGCTCAAACCTACGAGCAGTACTTC
CASSYSETAQTYEQYF
>TRBV6-6|NA|TRBJ2-5|TRBD2
TGTGCCAGCAGTCGAACTAGCGGGGGGCTCCAAGAGACCCAGTACTTC
CASSRTSGGLQETQYF
>TRBV20-1|NA|TRBJ2-7|NA
TGCAGTGCTAGTCGGGGGGCGGGGACGGGTGAGCAGTACTTC
CSASRGAGTGEQYF
>TRBV19|NA|TRBJ1-6|TRBD1
TGTGCCAGTAGTCAGGACAGGGGGCGAAGTTCACCCCTCCACTTT
CASSQDRGRSSPLHF
>TRBV19|NA|TRBJ2-1|TRBD2
TGTGCCAGTAGTATAGGACTAGCGGGGGCCGTTGGTGAGTTCTTC
CASSIGLAGAVGEFF
>TRBV30|few|TRBJ2-1|TRBD2
TGTGCCTGGACAATCGAACGGCGGGGGGGCCGGAATGAGCAGTTCTTC
CAWTIERRGGRNEQFF
>TRBV6-5|NA|TRBJ2-1|NA
TGTGCCAGCAGTCAACAGGCAGACTCCTACAATGAGCAGTTCTTC
CASSQQADSYNEQFF
>TRBV21-1|NA|TRBJ2-7|NA
TGTGCCAGCATCCATGTCTTTTCCCCGACACGTTTGACTAGCGGGCTCTCCTACGAGCAGTACTTC
CASIHVFSPTRLTSGLSYEQYF
>TRBV19|few|TRBJ2-1|TRBD1
TGTGCCAGTACCCCAGGGGGAAGGGATGAGCAGTTCTTC
CASTPGGRDEQFF
>TRBV18|NA|TRBJ2-5|TRBD2
TGTGCCAGCTCGCTCAGAGGGACTACTTGGGGGACCCAGTACTTC
CASSLRGTTWGTQYF
>TRBV3-1/TRBV3-2|NA|TRBJ2-2|NA
TGTGCCAGCAGCCAAGGACGGCGGGCGAACACCGGGGAGCTGTTTTTT
CASSQGRRANTGELFF
>TRBV2|once|TRBJ1-5|NA
TGTGCCAGCAGGGGGGACACCATCAATCAGCCCCAGCATTTT
CASRGDTINQPQHF
>TRBV19|NA|TRBJ2-1|NA
TGTGCCAGCACCGACGTTTCTTTTGGGCCTGAGCAGTTCTTC
CASTDVSFGPEQFF
>TRBV6-2/TRBV6-3|few|TRBJ2-2|NA
TGTGCCAGCAGTCCCCTGGCAGGCGTGGTCACCGGGGAGCTGTTTTTT
CASSPLAGVVTGELFF
>TRBV6-2/TRBV6-3|few|TRBJ1-4|NA
TGTGCCAGCAGCCCCGGGTGGGAGGAAAAACTGTTTTTT
CASSPGWEEKLFF
>TRBV2|NA|TRBJ1-1|TRBD1
TGTGCCAGCAGTGAATTGGAACCGAATTCAGGGGGCTCGGAAGCTTTCTTT
CASSELEPNSGGSEAFF
>TRBV5-6|NA|TRBJ2-5|NA
TGTGCCAGCACCGTTGCTAGCGTCCAAGAGACCCAGTACTTC
CASTVASVQETQYF
>TRBV14|NA|TRBJ1-5|NA
TGTGCCAGCAGCCAAGATCATAGCAATCAGCCCCAGCATTTT
CASSQDHSNQPQHF
>TRBV7-2|NA|TRBJ2-2|TRBD2
TGTGCCAGCAGCGGACTAGCGGGAGCGGGCGGGGAGCTGTTTTTT
CASSGLAGAGGELFF
>TRBV12-5|NA|TRBJ1-1|NA
TGTGCTAGTGGTTTCCTAGGGGCAGGCGTTGAAGCTTTCTTT
CASGFLGAGVEAFF
>TRBV11-2|NA|TRBJ1-3|TRBD1
TGTGCCAGCAGCCGGGACAGGGTCTCTGGAAACACCATATATTTT
CASSRDRVSGNTIYF
>TRBV4-2|NA|TRBJ1-2|NA
TGTGCCAGCAGCTCTCAGGGGCAGGGCTCGGGCTACACCTTC
CASSSQGQGSGYTF
>TRBV19|few|TRBJ1-6|NA
TGTGCCAGTAGTGGGAGTGGGGAACTCCACTTT
CASSGSGELHF
>TRBV28|NA|TRBJ1-3|TRBD1
TGTGCCAGCAGTTCAGGGGGCTCGGGAAACACCATATATTTT
CASSSGGSGNTIYF
>TRBV5-1|NA|TRBJ2-5|NA
TGCGCCAGCAGCCAATTCGCCGGGGTGGAGACCCAGTACTTC
CASSQFAGVETQYF
>TRBV28|NA|TRBJ1-2|NA
TGTGCCAGCAGATCCGGGACAAATAACTATGGCTACACCTTC
CASRSGTNNYGYTF
>TRBV15|once|TRBJ2-6|NA
TGTGCCACCAGGTCAGATTCTGGGGCCAACGTCCTGACTTTC
CATRSDSGANVLTF
>TRBV3-1/TRBV3-2|NA|TRBJ1-5|TRBD1
TGTGCCAGCAGCCACGCCGGGACAGAGGGTCAGCCCCAGCATTTT
CASSHAGTEGQPQHF
>TRBV6-5|few|TRBJ2-1|NA
TGTGCCAGCAGGCAACAGGGATACAATGAGCAGTTCTTC
CASRQQGYNEQFF
>TRBV2|NA|TRBJ2-1|TRBD2
TGTGCCAGCAGCGTGGGACTAGCGGCTTTCGATGAGCAGTTCTTC
CASSVGLAAFDEQFF
>TRBV9|NA|TRBJ2-2|TRBD2
TGTGCCAGCACCGGAGGGGTTAGCGGGAGTACCGGGGAGCTGTTTTTT
CASTGGVSGSTGELFF
>TRBV11-2|few|TRBJ2-7|TRBD2
TGTGCCAGCAGTCAGCTAGCGGGAGGGCCTAAAAAGCAGTACTTC
CASSQLAGGPKKQYF
>TRBV11-2|NA|TRBJ2-2|TRBD1
TGTGCCAGCAGCCAGACAGGGGCGAACACCGGGGAGCTGTTTTTT
CASSQTGANTGELFF
>TRBV9|once|TRBJ2-7|TRBD1
TGTGCCAGCAGCGTAGAGTTCGGGACAGGAGAAGAGCAGTACTTC
CASSVEFGTGEEQYF
>TRBV5-1|NA|TRBJ2-3|TRBD2
TGCGCCAGCAGCTTGATAGCGGGGGGCACAGATACGCAGTATTTT
CASSLIAGGTDTQYF
>TRBV25-1|NA|TRBJ2-2|NA
TGTGCCAGTAGCCGGGACATGGAGTTCGCGAACACCGGGGAGCTGTTTTTT
CASSRDMEFANTGELFF
>TRBV18|NA|TRBJ1-1|NA
TGTGCCAGCTCACCAAGTCAGGGAACTGAAGCTTTCTTT
CASSPSQGTEAFF
>TRBV30|NA|TRBJ1-2|NA
TGTGCCTGGAGGGGGGGGAACTATGGCTACACCTTC
CAWRGGNYGYTF
>TRBV30|NA|TRBJ2-6|NA
TGTGCCTGGAGCTTCGGGGGGCTTGGGGCCAACGTCCTGACTTTC
CAWSFGGLGANVLTF
>TRBV18|few|TRBJ1-5|TRBD1
TGTGCCAGCTCACCACGCGGACAGGGTAGTGAGCCCCAGCATTTT
CASSPRGQGSEPQHF
>TRBV25-1|NA|TRBJ2-7|TRBD2
TGTGCCAGCAGTGAATGGGGGGAGGGCTACGAGCAGTACTTC
CASSEWGEGYEQYF
>TRBV9|NA|TRBJ1-3|TRBD1
TGTGCCAGCAGCGTAGCAGGGGACAGGGCCTCTGGAAACACCATATATTTT
CASSVAGDRASGNTIYF
>TRBV7-9|NA|TRBJ1-4|TRBD1
TGTGCCAGCAGCTTGGTCGGGACAGGATCCGAAAAACTGTTTTTT
CASSLVGTGSEKLFF
>TRBV6-5|NA|TRBJ2-2|NA
TGTGCGGTCGTATCGGACACCGGGGAGCTGTTTTTT
CAVVSDTGELFF
>TRBV27|NA|TRBJ1-1|NA
TGTGCCAGCAGTTTAATGGGAGGAGCGGTCACTGAAGCTTTCTTT
CASSLMGGAVTEAFF
>TRBV19|NA|TRBJ1-1|NA
TGTGCCAGTAGTATAATAGGGGCAGGGGACACTGAAGCTTTCTTT
CASSIIGAGDTEAFF
>TRBV9|NA|TRBJ1-2|TRBD1
TGTGCCAGCAGCGCGGACAGGGATGGCTACACCTTC
CASSADRDGYTF